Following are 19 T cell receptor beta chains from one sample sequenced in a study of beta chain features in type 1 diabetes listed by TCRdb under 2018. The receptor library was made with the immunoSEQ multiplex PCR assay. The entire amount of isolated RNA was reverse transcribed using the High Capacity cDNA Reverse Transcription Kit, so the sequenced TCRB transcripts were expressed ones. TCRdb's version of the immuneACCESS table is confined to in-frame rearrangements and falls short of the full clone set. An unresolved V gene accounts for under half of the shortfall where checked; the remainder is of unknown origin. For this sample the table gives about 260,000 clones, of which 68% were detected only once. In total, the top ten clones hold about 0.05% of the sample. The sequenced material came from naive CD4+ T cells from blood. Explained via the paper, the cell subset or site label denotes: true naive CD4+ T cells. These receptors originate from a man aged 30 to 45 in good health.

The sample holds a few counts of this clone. The CDR3 is CAISESLAYLAKNIQYF. The CDR3, as DNA: TGTGCCATCAGTGAGTCCTTGGCATATTTAGCCAAAAACATTCAGTACTTC. The chain joins TRBV10-3 to TRBJ2-4; D is uncertain. The germline V gene encodes CDR1 ENHRY and CDR2 SYGVKD. V was clipped by 0 bases and J by 0 bases, with 12 bases between them. CDR3 length: 17 amino acids.

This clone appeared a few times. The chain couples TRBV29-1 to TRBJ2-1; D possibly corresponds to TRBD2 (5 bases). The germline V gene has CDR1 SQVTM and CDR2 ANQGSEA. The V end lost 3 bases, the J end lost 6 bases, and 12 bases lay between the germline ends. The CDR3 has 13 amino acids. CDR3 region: CSVDLLEGNEQFF. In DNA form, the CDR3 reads TGCAGCGTTGACCTCCTAGAGGGCAATGAGCAGTTCTTC.

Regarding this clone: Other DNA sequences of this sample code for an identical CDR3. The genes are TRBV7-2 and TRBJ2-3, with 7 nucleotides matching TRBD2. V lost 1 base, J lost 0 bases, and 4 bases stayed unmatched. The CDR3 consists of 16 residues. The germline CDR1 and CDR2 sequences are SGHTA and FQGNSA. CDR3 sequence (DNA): TGTGCCAGCAGCTTAGGCGCTAGCGGCAGCACAGATACGCAGTATTTT. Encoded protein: CASSLGASGSTDTQYF.

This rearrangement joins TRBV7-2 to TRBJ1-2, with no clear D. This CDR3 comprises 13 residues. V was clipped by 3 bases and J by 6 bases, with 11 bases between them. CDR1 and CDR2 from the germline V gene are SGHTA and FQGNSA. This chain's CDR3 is CASSFWTANGYTF. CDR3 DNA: TGTGCCAGCAGCTTTTGGACCGCTAATGGCTACACCTTC.

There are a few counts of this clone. DNA for the CDR3: TGCAGTGCTAGGGATACGCAGTATTTT. This translates into CSARDTQYF. The chain has TRBV20-1 and TRBJ2-3; D gene unclear. CDR1 is DFQATT, CDR2 SNEGSKA, per germline (reference sequence). Between the trimmed V and J ends, which lost 3 bases and 6 bases, there was a span of 1 base. This CDR3 is built from 9 residues.

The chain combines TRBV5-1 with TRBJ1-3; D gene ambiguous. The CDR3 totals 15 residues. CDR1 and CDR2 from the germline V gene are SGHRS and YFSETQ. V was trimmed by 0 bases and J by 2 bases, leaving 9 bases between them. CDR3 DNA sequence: TGCGCCAGCAGCTTGGATCACGGACCTGGAAACACCATATATTTT. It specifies CASSLDHGPGNTIYF. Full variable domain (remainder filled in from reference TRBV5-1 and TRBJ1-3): KAGVTQTPRYLIKTRGQQVTLSCSPISGHRSVSWYQQTPGQGLQFLFEYFSETQRNKGNFPGRFSGRQFSNSRSEMNVSTLELGDSALYLCASSLDHGPGNTIYFGEGSWLTVV.

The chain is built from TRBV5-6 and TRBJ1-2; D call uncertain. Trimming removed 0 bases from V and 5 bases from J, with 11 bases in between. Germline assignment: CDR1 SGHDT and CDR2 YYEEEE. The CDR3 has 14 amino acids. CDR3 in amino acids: CASSLGYSVYGYTF. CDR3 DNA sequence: TGTGCCAGCAGCTTGGGGTACAGCGTATATGGCTACACCTTC.

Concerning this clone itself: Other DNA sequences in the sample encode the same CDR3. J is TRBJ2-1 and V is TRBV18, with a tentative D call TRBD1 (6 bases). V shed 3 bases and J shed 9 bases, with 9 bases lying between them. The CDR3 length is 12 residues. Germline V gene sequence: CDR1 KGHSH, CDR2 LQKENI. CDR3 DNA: TGTGCCAGCTCACCCCAGGGGTCTGAGCAGTTCTTC. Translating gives CASSPQGSEQFF.

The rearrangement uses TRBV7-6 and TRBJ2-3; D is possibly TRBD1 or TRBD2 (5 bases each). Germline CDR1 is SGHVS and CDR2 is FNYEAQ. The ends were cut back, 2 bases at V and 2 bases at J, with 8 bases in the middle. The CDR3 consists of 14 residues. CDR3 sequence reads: CASSLNGATDTQYF. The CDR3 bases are TGTGCCAGCAGCTTAAACGGGGCCACAGATACGCAGTATTTT.

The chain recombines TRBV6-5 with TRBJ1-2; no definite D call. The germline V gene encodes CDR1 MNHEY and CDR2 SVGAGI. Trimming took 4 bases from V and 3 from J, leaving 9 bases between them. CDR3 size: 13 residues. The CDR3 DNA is TGTGCCAGCAGTTCCCTGGACCACTATGGCTACACCTTC. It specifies CASSSLDHYGYTF.

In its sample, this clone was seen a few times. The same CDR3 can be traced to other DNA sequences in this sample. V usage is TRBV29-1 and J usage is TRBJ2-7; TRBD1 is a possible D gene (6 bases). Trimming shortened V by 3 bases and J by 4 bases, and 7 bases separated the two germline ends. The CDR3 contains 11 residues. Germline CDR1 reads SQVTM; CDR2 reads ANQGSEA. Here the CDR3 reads CSVDRGYEQYF. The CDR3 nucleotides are TGCAGCGTTGACAGGGGATACGAGCAGTACTTC.

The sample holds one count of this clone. The CDR3 spells CAWSGQGRTEAFF. In nucleotides, the CDR3 is TGTGCCTGGTCCGGACAGGGGAGAACTGAAGCTTTCTTT. The chain joins TRBV30 to TRBJ1-1, with 9 bases identical to TRBD1. Losses at the gene ends were 5 bases for V and 5 bases for J; bases not matched to a gene: 6. CDR1 is GTSNPN, CDR2 SVGIG, per germline (reference sequence). The CDR3 sequence is 13 residues long.

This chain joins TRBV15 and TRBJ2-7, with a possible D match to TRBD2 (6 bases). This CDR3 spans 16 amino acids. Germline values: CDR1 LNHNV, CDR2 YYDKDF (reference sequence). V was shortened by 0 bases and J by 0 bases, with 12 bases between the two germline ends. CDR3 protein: CATSRDGGSYSYEQYF. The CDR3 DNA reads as TGTGCCACCAGCAGAGATGGGGGGTCTTACTCCTACGAGCAGTACTTC. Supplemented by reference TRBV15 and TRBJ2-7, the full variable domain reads DAMVIQNPRYQVTQFGKPVTLSCSQTLNHNVMYWYQQKSSQAPKLLFHYYDKDFNNEADTPDNFQSRRPNTSFCFLDIRSPGLGDTAMYLCATSRDGGSYSYEQYFGPGTRLTVT.

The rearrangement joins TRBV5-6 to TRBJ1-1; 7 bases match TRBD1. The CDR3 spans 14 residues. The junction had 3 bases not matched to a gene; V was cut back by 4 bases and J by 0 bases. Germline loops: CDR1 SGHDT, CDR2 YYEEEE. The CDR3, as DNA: TGTGCCAGCAGCACCGACAGGGTGAACACTGAAGCTTTCTTT. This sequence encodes CASSTDRVNTEAFF. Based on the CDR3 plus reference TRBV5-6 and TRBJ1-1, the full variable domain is DAGVTQSPTHLIKTRGQQVTLRCSPKSGHDTVSWYQQALGQGPQFIFQYYEEEERQRGNFPDRFSGHQFPNYSSELNVNALLLGDSALYLCASSTDRVNTEAFFGQGTRLTVV.

CDR3 residues: CAWWDSPNYGYTF. In nucleotides, the CDR3 is TGTGCCTGGTGGGACAGCCCAAACTATGGCTACACCTTC. This chain links TRBV30 with TRBJ1-2; 7 nucleotides match TRBD1. Germline CDR1 reads GTSNPN; CDR2 reads SVGIG (reference sequence). The CDR3 covers 13 residues. V lost 5 bases, J lost 2 bases, and 5 bases stayed unmatched.

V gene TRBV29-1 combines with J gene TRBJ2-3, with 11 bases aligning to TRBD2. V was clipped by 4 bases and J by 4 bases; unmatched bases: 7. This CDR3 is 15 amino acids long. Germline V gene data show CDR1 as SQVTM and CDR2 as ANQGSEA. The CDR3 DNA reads TGCAGCGTTGGTACTAGCGGGGGTACGCCAGATACGCAGTATTTT. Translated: CSVGTSGGTPDTQYF.

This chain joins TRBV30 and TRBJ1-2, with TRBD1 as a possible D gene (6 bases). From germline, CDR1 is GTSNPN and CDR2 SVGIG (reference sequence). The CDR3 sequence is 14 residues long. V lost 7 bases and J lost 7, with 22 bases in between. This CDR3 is CASLTAGGLSGYTF. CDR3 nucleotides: TGTGCCTCACTCACGGCGGGGGGCCTCAGTGGCTACACCTTC.

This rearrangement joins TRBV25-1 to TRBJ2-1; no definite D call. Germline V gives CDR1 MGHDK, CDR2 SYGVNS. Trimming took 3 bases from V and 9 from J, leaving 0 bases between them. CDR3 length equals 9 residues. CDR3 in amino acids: CASSDEQFF. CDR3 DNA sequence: TGTGCCAGCAGTGATGAGCAGTTCTTC.

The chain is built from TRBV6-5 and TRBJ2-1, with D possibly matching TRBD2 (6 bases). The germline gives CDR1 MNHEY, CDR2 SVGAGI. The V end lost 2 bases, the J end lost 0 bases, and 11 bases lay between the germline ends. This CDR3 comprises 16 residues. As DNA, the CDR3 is TGTGCCAGCAGTTACGATATAGCGGTCTCCTACAATGAGCAGTTCTTC. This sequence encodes CASSYDIAVSYNEQFF.